This T cell receptor (beta chain) was recovered during a study of blood T cells in healthy people across ages. This clonotype was detected a few times. What it binds is not known. A second PCR, run for roughly 7 to 12 cycles, used a sample-barcoded 5' primer plus a J-beta primer mix. Paired-end reads containing CDR3 totaled no fewer than 3 million for each sample. TCRdb recomputed calls from the 5' RACE reads with MiXCR, one row per CDR3 protein. The data contain around 1,000,000 distinct CDR3 sequences, roughly a quarter of them seen just once; the ten biggest clones take up about 0.8%. Findings and limits, study-wide: Shifts in expanded clonotypes may have been confounded by donor CMV status, which was unknown. Diversity was higher, and naive CD4+ cells more numerous, in long-lived donors than in aged donors.

This CDR3 contains 16 residues. Per germline, CDR1 SGHTA and CDR2 FQGTGA. Unmatched junction bases numbered 10, after V lost 2 bases and J lost 7 bases. The same data also went into a second study, on T cells of mothers and their children.

Source material: blood. The receptor's source is a girl aged 2-10 years in good health. V gene TRBV7-3 combines with J gene TRBJ2-1; 8 nucleotides align to TRBD2. CDR3 in amino acids: CASSLFPVSGGNEQFF. Written as DNA, the CDR3 is TGTGCCAGCAGCTTATTTCCTGTCTCGGGGGGGAATGAGCAGTTCTTC.